Below, 24 T cell receptor beta chains from the same sample are listed, as sequenced in a study of cytotoxic CD8 clonotypes in ibrutinib-treated CLL. Clones were read by immunoSEQ multiplex PCR, and TCRdb kept only the in-frame ones, dropping some. The sample includes some 14,000 clones, under 75% seen only once; the top ten take 4.5% to 5.5%. Sequencing used PBMCs, obtained before ibrutinib treatment. Source of these receptors: a human donor with chronic lymphocytic leukemia.

This chain joins TRBV7-3 and TRBJ2-3, with TRBD2 matching over 9 bases. CDR3 length equals 14 residues. V trimming: 5 bases; J trimming: 3 bases; junction bases outside the gene matches: 3. Germline assignment: CDR1 SGHTA and CDR2 FQGTGA. In DNA, the CDR3 is TGTGCCAGCAGCGCTAGCGGGGCGACAGATACGCAGTATTTT. As protein: CASSASGATDTQYF.

The CDR3 protein is CASSSRPYEQYF. CDR3 DNA: TGTGCCAGCAGCTCCCGCCCCTACGAGCAGTACTTC. The chain uses TRBV7-9 and TRBJ2-7; no reliable D call. The CDR3 consists of 12 residues. The V end was cut by 4 bases, the J end by 2 bases, with 6 bases between. Germline loops: CDR1 SEHNR, CDR2 FQNEAQ (reference sequence).

The rearrangement uses TRBV19 and TRBJ1-5; TRBD1 agrees at 7 bases. The CDR3 sequence is 15 residues long. Germline values: CDR1 LNHDA, CDR2 SQIVND (reference sequence). Trimming took 5 bases from V and 7 from J; bases not matched to a gene: 11. For the CDR3, the DNA is TGTGCCAGTAGTGGGGGACAGACGTTCAGCCAGCCCCAGCATTTT. It codes for CASSGGQTFSQPQHF.

CDR3 sequence: CASGDWGLADTQYF. DNA of the CDR3: TGTGCCAGCGGGGACTGGGGACTTGCAGATACGCAGTATTTT. The gene calls are TRBV7-8 and TRBJ2-3, with D possibly TRBD2 on 6 matching bases. V lost 8 bases and J 4 bases, leaving 16 bases between the germline ends. Germline V CDR1 and CDR2: SGHVS, FQNEAQ. The CDR3 is 14 residues long.

This clone turned up a few times. The genes are TRBV28 and TRBJ1-2, with D perhaps TRBD1 (5 bases). The germline gives CDR1 MDHEN, CDR2 SYDVKM. The CDR3 runs to 11 residues. Trimming took off 4 bases at V and 8 bases at J, with 8 bases between the two ends. This CDR3 is CASSWGGGYTF. The CDR3 region has the DNA TGTGCCAGCAGTTGGGGCGGGGGCTACACCTTC.

The CDR3 here is CAISPAGGPSSYNEQFF. DNA for the CDR3: TGTGCCATCAGCCCAGCAGGGGGCCCCAGCTCCTACAATGAGCAGTTCTTC. The rearrangement uses TRBV10-3 and TRBJ2-1; 8 bases are shared with TRBD1. J was trimmed by 0 bases and V by 6 bases; bases with no gene match: 10. CDR3 length: 17 amino acids. Germline V lookup: CDR1 ENHRY, CDR2 SYGVKD.

This chain uses TRBV27 with TRBJ2-3; 7 nucleotides align to TRBD2. The length of the CDR3 is 12 residues. The V gene's germline CDR1 is MNHEY and CDR2 SMNVEV (reference sequence). Losses at the gene ends were 5 bases for V and 9 bases for J; bases not matched to a gene: 5. Here the CDR3 DNA reads TGTGCCAGCAGTCCCCTGGGGGGGACGCAGTATTTT. This sequence encodes CASSPLGGTQYF.

This clone was observed a few times. This sequence joins TRBV5-1 and TRBJ2-1; 11 bases are shared with TRBD2. The germline gives CDR1 SGHRS, CDR2 YFSETQ. This CDR3 is built from 15 residues. The V segment lost 4 bases and the J segment 6 bases; nucleotides outside the gene matches: 6. CDR3 coding DNA: TGCGCCAGCAGCGCACTAGCGGGAGCGTCCAATGAGCAGTTCTTC. Its translation: CASSALAGASNEQFF.

This clone was detected only once. This chain joins TRBV9 and TRBJ1-2; 8 bases line up with TRBD1. The V and J ends lost 4 bases and 6 bases, in that order; junction bases with no gene match: 5. The CDR3 is made up of 13 amino acids. CDR1 is SGDLS, CDR2 YYNGEE, per germline. The CDR3 sequence is CASSPWTGHGYTF. DNA of the CDR3: TGTGCCAGCAGCCCGTGGACAGGGCATGGCTACACCTTC. The full variable domain, in which reference TRBV9 and TRBJ1-2 provide the parts outside the CDR3, is DSGVTQTPKHLITATGQRVTLRCSPRSGDLSVYWYQQSLDQGLQFLIQYYNGEERAKGNILERFSAQQFPDLHSELNLSSLELGDSALYFCASSPWTGHGYTFGSGTRLTVV.

The J gene is TRBJ2-3, the V gene TRBV5-1; no reliable D call. The CDR3 has 13 amino acids. CDR1 is SGHRS, CDR2 YFSETQ, per germline. The ends were cut back, 5 bases at V and 2 bases at J, with 9 bases in the middle. CDR3 sequence (DNA): TGCGCCAGCAGGGTCCCGACCACAGATACGCAGTATTTT. Protein product: CASRVPTTDTQYF.

The V call is TRBV4-2, the J call TRBJ2-7, with TRBD2 matching 10 bases. V was pared by 4 bases and J by 1 base, with 10 bases of the junction left unmatched. CDR1 and CDR2 from the germline V gene are LGHNA and YNFKEQ. The CDR3 runs to 17 residues. Here the CDR3 reads CASSLHGGSGGSYEQYF. CDR3 nucleotide sequence: TGTGCCAGCAGCCTTCATGGGGGTAGCGGGGGGTCCTACGAGCAGTACTTC.

The chain couples TRBV11-1 to TRBJ2-1; a possible D gene is TRBD2 (6 bases). Deletions cut 5 bases from V and 12 bases from J, with 14 bases between. The CDR3 has 12 residues. The germline CDR1 and CDR2 sequences are SGHAT and FQDESV (reference sequence). The CDR3 protein is CASSGGRGWQFF. The DNA of the CDR3 is TGTGCCAGCAGCGGAGGGCGAGGATGGCAGTTCTTC.

The rearrangement joins TRBV18 to TRBJ1-5, with TRBD1 as a possible D gene (5 bases). The V gene's germline CDR1 is KGHSH and CDR2 LQKENI. CDR3 length: 16 amino acids. The ends were cut back, 4 bases at V and 2 bases at J, with 15 bases in the middle. The CDR3 protein is CASSLYQGKGNQPQHF. CDR3 DNA: TGTGCCAGCTCACTATATCAGGGAAAGGGCAATCAGCCCCAGCATTTT.

The chain joins TRBV5-1 to TRBJ2-3, with 7 bases fitting TRBD1. This CDR3 spans 15 amino acids. Germline V gene sequence: CDR1 SGHRS, CDR2 YFSETQ. V shed 0 bases, J shed 2 bases, and the junction held 3 bases outside the gene matches. CDR3 coding DNA: TGCGCCAGCAGCTTGGTAGGGGGCATCACAGATACGCAGTATTTT. It is translated as CASSLVGGITDTQYF.

This clone was seen only once. Other DNA sequences in the same sample also yield this CDR3. The chain joins TRBV18 to TRBJ1-2; the D gene is possibly TRBD1 (6 bases). The CDR3 spans 14 residues. Germline loops: CDR1 KGHSH, CDR2 LQKENI. V lost 3 bases and J 4 bases, leaving 12 bases between the germline ends. The CDR3 here is CASSPLQGGYGYTF. In nucleotides, the CDR3 is TGTGCCAGCTCACCCCTACAGGGCGGCTATGGCTACACCTTC.

This clone was detected a few times. The chain employs TRBV27 and TRBJ1-6; D possibly corresponds to TRBD1 (6 bases). V was shortened by 8 bases and J by 7 bases, with 21 bases between the two germline ends. This CDR3 comprises 16 residues. Germline V gene lookup returns CDR1 MNHEY and CDR2 SMNVEV (reference sequence). The CDR3 here is CASPRAGAGGNSPLHF. The CDR3 region has the DNA TGTGCCAGCCCCAGGGCCGGGGCGGGGGGCAATTCACCCCTCCACTTT.

The chain has TRBV6-1 and TRBJ1-1; 8 bases are a match to TRBD1. Germline V gene data show CDR1 as MNHNS and CDR2 as SASEGT. The trim removed 2 bases at V and 1 base at J, leaving 6 bases unmatched. The CDR3 extends over 16 amino acids. Here the CDR3 reads CASSEPGQGGNTEAFF. As DNA, the CDR3 is TGTGCCAGCAGTGAACCCGGACAGGGCGGGAACACTGAAGCTTTCTTT.

This chain connects TRBV30 to TRBJ2-5; TRBD2 aligns across 12 bases. This CDR3 has 17 residues. V lost 1 base to trimming and J lost 0 bases; unmatched junction nucleotides: 6. The germline CDR1 and CDR2 sequences are GTSNPN and SVGIG (reference sequence). DNA for the CDR3: TGTGCCTGGAGTGGGCTAGCGGGGGGGCGATACCAAGAGACCCAGTACTTC. Translating it yields CAWSGLAGGRYQETQYF.

The chain is built from TRBV2 and TRBJ2-5; D gene unclear. The CDR3 totals 13 residues. Looked up from germline, CDR1 is SNHLY and CDR2 is FYNNEI. Trimming stripped 4 bases from V and 4 bases from J, with 10 bases between. The CDR3 DNA is TGTGCCAGCAGTGGGACCCAACGAGAGACCCAGTACTTC. It is translated as CASSGTQRETQYF.

The chain carries TRBV5-1 and TRBJ2-3, with 8 bases identical to TRBD2. Germline CDR1 SGHRS, CDR2 YFSETQ. The J segment lost 6 bases and the V segment lost 3 bases, leaving 9 bases of the junction unmatched. The CDR3 consists of 15 residues. The CDR3 reads CASSWSGGGSDTQYF. CDR3 DNA: TGCGCCAGCAGCTGGTCGGGAGGGGGTTCGGATACGCAGTATTTT.

Only a few counts were recorded for this clone. This chain connects TRBV28 to TRBJ1-4, with a possible D match to TRBD1 (6 bases). This CDR3 region has 16 residues. CDR1 and CDR2 (germline): MDHEN, SYDVKM. V lost 0 bases and J lost 8, with 16 bases in between. The DNA of the CDR3 is TGTGCCAGCAGTTTATGGGGGCGGGCAGGGGAGGAAAAACTGTTTTTT. Its protein is CASSLWGRAGEEKLFF.

V usage is TRBV29-1 and J usage is TRBJ2-4; the D call may be TRBD1 or TRBD2 (5 bases each). V was clipped by 6 bases and J by 8 bases, with 11 bases between them. The CDR3 covers 11 residues. Germline V gives CDR1 SQVTM, CDR2 ANQGSEA. The CDR3 DNA is TGCAGCGTCTCCGTGGGGGACATTCAGTACTTC. Its protein product is CSVSVGDIQYF.

The chain joins TRBV19 to TRBJ2-1, with TRBD2 matching 8 bases. The V segment lost 5 bases and the J segment 12 bases; nucleotides outside the gene matches: 9. The CDR3 is 13 residues long. Germline CDR1 LNHDA, CDR2 SQIVND (reference sequence). In nucleotides, the CDR3 is TGTGCCAGTAGTCCGGGACTAGAGATGGGGCAGTTCTTC. It specifies CASSPGLEMGQFF.

This clone turned up a few times. J is TRBJ2-7 and V is TRBV21-1; TRBD1, the table's D call, was not compared with the DNA. TRBV21-1 is deemed a pseudogene. This CDR3 is 14 amino acids long. The CDR3 DNA reads as TGTGCCAGCAGCAAAGCGGGACAGTCCTACGAGCAGTACTTC. Protein: CASSKAGQSYEQYF.